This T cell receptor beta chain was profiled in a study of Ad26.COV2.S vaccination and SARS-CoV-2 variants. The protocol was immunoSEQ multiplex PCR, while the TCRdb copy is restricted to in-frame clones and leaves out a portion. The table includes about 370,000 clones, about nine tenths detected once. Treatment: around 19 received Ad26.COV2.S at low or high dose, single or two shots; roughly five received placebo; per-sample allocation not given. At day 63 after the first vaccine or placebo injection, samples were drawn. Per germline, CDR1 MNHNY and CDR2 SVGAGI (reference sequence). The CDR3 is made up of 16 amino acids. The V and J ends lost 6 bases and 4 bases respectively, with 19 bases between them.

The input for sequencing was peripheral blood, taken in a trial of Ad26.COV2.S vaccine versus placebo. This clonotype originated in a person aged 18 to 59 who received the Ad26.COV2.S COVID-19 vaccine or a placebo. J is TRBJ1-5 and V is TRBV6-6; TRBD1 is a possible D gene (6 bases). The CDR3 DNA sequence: TGTGCCAGCAGGGGGGGCGTGGAGGGGATAAATCAGCCCCAGCATTTT. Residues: CASRGGVEGINQPQHF.